The 14 T cell receptor beta chains below come from one sample, sequenced in a study of identical twins (dated by TCRdb to the mid-2010s). The protocol used for the library was 5' RACE. TCRdb names Illumina HiSeq 2000 as the instrument used. The raw public data were reprocessed by TCRdb itself: fastp quality trimming at Q25, MiXCR clonotype calling, in-frame beta chains only. Merged by CDR3 protein, the rows form single entries marked with the most common genes and DNA. This sample holds 650,000 to 750,000 distinct CDR3 sequences; about 20% were observed only once. Jointly, the top ten make up approximately 4.3% of the sample. In addition, the sample was reused for a study of T cells expressing NK-cell markers.

The material sequenced was PBMCs. The receptors derive from a woman younger than 30 in good health.

This clonotype occurred a few times. The chain has TRBV6-5 and TRBJ2-3; 9 bases line up with TRBD2. CDR3 length: 17 residues. The J segment lost 4 bases and the V segment lost 2 bases, leaving 10 bases of the junction unmatched. Germline lookup yields CDR1 MNHEY and CDR2 SVGAGI. CDR3 nucleotide sequence: TGTGCCAGCAGTTACCCAATTCGGCGGGGGGGCTCAGATACGCAGTATTTT. It yields the protein CASSYPIRRGGSDTQYF.

The chain carries TRBV10-3 and TRBJ2-1, with 8 bases lining up with TRBD1. The J segment lost 5 bases and the V segment lost 5 bases, leaving 11 bases of the junction unmatched. Germline assignment: CDR1 ENHRY and CDR2 SYGVKD. There are 16 residues in the CDR3. Here the CDR3 DNA reads TGTGCCATCAGTACGACTCGGGACAGGTTAAACAATGAGCAGTTCTTC. Its translation: CAISTTRDRLNNEQFF.

The chain links TRBV7-2 to TRBJ2-3; 13 bases line up with TRBD2. This CDR3 spans 16 amino acids. After removal of 4 bases from V and 1 base from J, the junction contained 2 bases not matched to a gene. Germline assignment: CDR1 SGHTA and CDR2 FQGNSA. CDR3 coding DNA: TGTGCCAGCAGCTACGGACTAGCGGGGGGCACAGATACGCAGTATTTT. It encodes CASSYGLAGGTDTQYF.

The chain is built from TRBV7-6 and TRBJ2-1, with D possibly being TRBD2 (5 bases). The germline gives CDR1 SGHVS, CDR2 FNYEAQ. The length of the CDR3 is 12 residues. V was cut by 3 bases and J by 10 bases, with 10 bases left in between. The CDR3 DNA is TGTGCCAGCAGCTTGGACTCTCAAGAGCAGTTCTTC. Translation: CASSLDSQEQFF. The whole variable domain, filled in from reference TRBV7-6 and TRBJ2-1, reads GAGVSQSPRYKVTKRGQDVALRCDPISGHVSLYWYRQALGQGPEFLTYFNYEAQQDKSGLPNDRFSAERPEGSISTLTIQRTEQRDSAMYRCASSLDSQEQFFGPGTRLTVL.

The V call is TRBV20-1, the J call TRBJ2-5; D is unresolved. CDR3 length equals 13 residues. Germline CDR1 reads DFQATT; CDR2 reads SNEGSKA (reference sequence). The V and J ends lost 6 bases and 5 bases respectively, with 16 bases between them. The DNA for the CDR3 is TGCAGTGCGGCGCGTGTTAACCTGGAGACCCAGTACTTC. Its translation is CSAARVNLETQYF.

This clonotype was detected only a few times. This chain joins TRBV5-1 and TRBJ1-1, with D possibly being TRBD1 (6 bases). Trimming removed 2 bases from V and 1 base from J, with 12 bases in between. The CDR3 length is 15 residues. Germline V gives CDR1 SGHRS, CDR2 YFSETQ. The CDR3 sequence is CASSFQTGRNTEAFF. The CDR3 DNA sequence: TGCGCCAGCAGCTTCCAGACAGGAAGGAACACTGAAGCTTTCTTT.

In this sample, this clonotype turned up many times. This chain joins TRBV29-1 and TRBJ2-1, with 11 bases aligning to TRBD1. J lost 9 bases, V lost 4 bases, and 8 bases had no gene match. This CDR3 is built from 14 residues. Germline V CDR1 and CDR2: SQVTM, ANQGSEA. CDR3 amino acids: CSVGLRTGGGEQFF. CDR3 sequence (DNA): TGCAGCGTTGGACTTAGGACAGGGGGCGGTGAGCAGTTCTTC.

This clonotype was seen a few times. The rearrangement links TRBV19 to TRBJ2-1; 9 bases fit TRBD2. CDR3 length: 14 residues. Trimming removed 5 bases from V and 5 bases from J; junction bases left unmatched: 4. Germline V lookup: CDR1 LNHDA, CDR2 SQIVND (reference sequence). The CDR3 coding sequence is TGTGCCAGTAGTCCTGCGGGGGGGCACAATGAGCAGTTCTTC. Its protein is CASSPAGGHNEQFF. Filled out from reference TRBV19 and TRBJ2-1, the complete variable domain reads DGGITQSPKYLFRKEGQNVTLSCEQNLNHDAMYWYRQDPGQGLRLIYYSQIVNDFQKGDIAEGYSVSREKKESFPLTVTSAQKNPTAFYLCASSPAGGHNEQFFGPGTRLTVL.

In nucleotides, the CDR3 is TGTGCCAGCAGCCCGGGACAGGGACTGCGCTACACCTTC. Translated: CASSPGQGLRYTF. The rearrangement joins TRBV6-6 to TRBJ1-2; TRBD1 agrees at 9 bases. The CDR3 spans 13 residues. Per the germline V gene, CDR1 is MNHNY and CDR2 is SVGAGI (reference sequence). Trimming took 6 bases from V and 9 from J; bases not matched to a gene: 8.

This clonotype was counted at least ten times. This chain links TRBV5-1 with TRBJ2-3, with no clear D. Germline CDR1 is SGHRS and CDR2 is YFSETQ. CDR3 length: 12 amino acids. V lost 0 bases, J lost 9 bases, and 8 bases lay in between. The CDR3 region has the DNA TGCGCCAGCAGCTTGGATAGACTGACGCAGTATTTT. Amino acids: CASSLDRLTQYF.

This chain joins TRBV5-1 and TRBJ2-1; 12 bases are shared with TRBD2. V shed 5 bases, J shed 5 bases, and the junction held 5 bases outside the gene matches. Per germline, CDR1 SGHRS and CDR2 YFSETQ. The CDR3 length is 15 residues. CDR3 coding DNA: TGCGCCAGCAGTCTACTAGCGGGAGGCGACAATGAGCAGTTCTTC. Protein: CASSLLAGGDNEQFF.

This clonotype was counted a few times. The chain is built from TRBV5-1 and TRBJ2-7; a weak D match, TRBD2 (6 bases). The CDR3 has 15 amino acids. CDR1 is SGHRS, CDR2 YFSETQ, per germline. V lost 3 bases to trimming and J lost 5 bases, with 18 bases between them. The CDR3 loop reads CASSWTTGTPNEQYF. Here the CDR3 DNA reads TGCGCCAGCAGCTGGACAACCGGGACTCCCAACGAGCAGTACTTC.

This rearrangement joins TRBV2 to TRBJ1-2; D is undetermined. The CDR3 spans 14 residues. Germline CDR1 is SNHLY and CDR2 is FYNNEI. Trimming took 1 base from V and 5 from J, leaving 11 bases between them. CDR3 in amino acids: CASSEEQALYGYTF. The CDR3, as DNA: TGTGCCAGCAGTGAAGAGCAGGCCCTATATGGCTACACCTTC.

The table lists this clonotype with a count of one. This may stem from a read error, because a much larger clone lies one nucleotide away. The rearrangement joins TRBV5-4 to TRBJ2-5; 9 bases are shared with TRBD1. V shed 4 bases and J 3 bases; nucleotides not matched to a gene: 1. Germline loops: CDR1 SGHNT, CDR2 YYREEE (reference sequence). This CDR3 has 13 residues. In DNA form, the CDR3 reads TGTGCCAGCAGCGGGACAGGGAAAGAGACCCAGTACTTC. Translated, it gives CASSGTGKETQYF.